This passage covers 20 T cell receptor beta chains from one sample sequenced in a study of OX40 agonist ivuxolimab in advanced cancers. Produced via immunoSEQ multiplex PCR; TCRdb's table is partial and in-frame only. The table records 100,000 or so clones, about 96% of them present only once. The sample here was CD4+ or CD8+ T cells sorted from blood, taken in a trial of the OX40 agonist ivuxolimab. The source of these receptors is an adult with an advanced solid tumor such as melanoma, head and neck, liver or kidney cancer.

The V and J genes are TRBV2 and TRBJ1-2; TRBD1 might be the D (6 bases). The length of the CDR3 is 12 residues. Trimming cost V 8 bases and J 4 bases, with 11 bases left between them. CDR1 and CDR2 (germline): SNHLY, FYNNEI. The CDR3 loop reads CASLGAVYGYTF. The CDR3 nucleotides are TGTGCCAGCCTGGGGGCGGTCTATGGCTACACCTTC. Complete variable domain (other parts from reference TRBV2 and TRBJ1-2): EPEVTQTPSHQVTQMGQEVILRCVPISNHLYFYWYRQILGQKVEFLVSFYNNEISEKSEIFDDQFSVERPDGSNFTLKIRSTKLEDSAMYFCASLGAVYGYTFGSGTRLTVV.

This chain connects TRBV2 to TRBJ2-5; no clear D. This CDR3 has 13 amino acids. Germline-derived CDR1 and CDR2 are SNHLY and FYNNEI. V gave up 4 bases and J gave up 0 bases, with 6 bases separating them. The DNA for the CDR3 is TGTGCCAGCAGTGGCAGGTACCAAGAGACCCAGTACTTC. Amino acid sequence: CASSGRYQETQYF.

The J gene is TRBJ1-3, the V gene TRBV6-5; D is uncertain. Germline V gene data show CDR1 as MNHEY and CDR2 as SVGAGI. The CDR3 is made up of 13 amino acids. The germline V and J ends were trimmed by 5 bases and 2 bases, with 7 bases remaining between them. CDR3 sequence reads: CASSPMAGNTIYF. DNA of the CDR3: TGTGCCAGCAGTCCCATGGCTGGAAACACCATATATTTT.

The J gene is TRBJ1-5, the V gene TRBV7-9, with TRBD1 matching 9 bases. The V gene end was trimmed by 3 bases and the J gene end by 6 bases; junction bases not matched to a gene: 3. The CDR3 runs 14 residues. The germline gives CDR1 SEHNR, CDR2 FQNEAQ (reference sequence). In DNA form, the CDR3 reads TGTGCCAGCAGCTTGGGACAGGGAAGTCAGCCCCAGCATTTT. Translation: CASSLGQGSQPQHF.

The chain carries TRBV11-2 and TRBJ2-2; unclear D gene. The ends were cut back, 3 bases at V and 2 bases at J, with 13 bases in the middle. The CDR3 loop spans 16 amino acids. In germline, CDR1 is SGHAT, CDR2 FQNNGV. The chain's CDR3 is CASSFFPDINTGELFF. The CDR3 nucleotides are TGTGCCAGCAGCTTTTTCCCAGACATCAACACCGGGGAGCTGTTTTTT.

V and J are TRBV19 and TRBJ2-7; the D is unclear. V lost 5 bases and J lost 7, with 15 bases in between. CDR3 size: 13 residues. Germline loops: CDR1 LNHDA, CDR2 SQIVND (reference sequence). The CDR3 is CASSLLLLDEQYF. The CDR3 DNA sequence: TGTGCCAGTAGTCTCCTTCTCCTGGATGAGCAGTACTTC.

The chain uses TRBV4-1 and TRBJ2-5; 8 positions match TRBD2. With V trimmed by 4 bases and J by 3 bases, 7 bases remained unmatched. Germline values: CDR1 MGHRA, CDR2 YSYEKL. The CDR3 extends over 15 amino acids. The chain's CDR3 is CASSPPLAEKETQYF. Here the CDR3 DNA reads TGCGCCAGCAGCCCCCCACTAGCGGAAAAAGAGACCCAGTACTTC.

This chain uses TRBV28 with TRBJ1-5; 8 nucleotides align to TRBD1. The CDR3 is made up of 14 amino acids. CDR1 and CDR2 (germline): MDHEN, SYDVKM. V shed 5 bases and J 4 bases; nucleotides not matched to a gene: 4. CDR3 sequence reads: CASSPDRANQPQHF. The CDR3, as DNA: TGTGCCAGCAGTCCGGACAGGGCGAATCAGCCCCAGCATTTT.

V and J are TRBV19 and TRBJ2-5, with a weak D call TRBD1 (5 bases). With 4 bases removed from V and 5 bases from J, the gap between germline ends came to 11 bases. CDR1 is LNHDA, CDR2 SQIVND, per germline (reference sequence). There are 13 residues in the CDR3. The CDR3 nucleotides read TGTGCCAGTAGTACGCAGGGTTACGAGACCCAGTACTTC. This gives the protein CASSTQGYETQYF. Drawing the rest from reference TRBV19 and TRBJ2-5, the complete variable domain is DGGITQSPKYLFRKEGQNVTLSCEQNLNHDAMYWYRQDPGQGLRLIYYSQIVNDFQKGDIAEGYSVSREKKESFPLTVTSAQKNPTAFYLCASSTQGYETQYFGPGTRLLVL.

The chain employs TRBV27 and TRBJ2-6, with 14 bases that match TRBD2. With 3 bases clipped from V and 3 bases from J, the junction kept 4 bases outside the gene matches. Per the germline V gene, CDR1 is MNHEY and CDR2 is SMNVEV (reference sequence). This CDR3 spans 18 amino acids. The CDR3 here is CASSLGLAGEGGANVLTF. For the CDR3, the DNA is TGTGCCAGCAGTTTGGGACTAGCGGGAGAAGGTGGGGCCAACGTCCTGACTTTC. Full variable domain (remainder filled in from reference TRBV27 and TRBJ2-6): EAQVTQNPRYLITVTGKKLTVTCSQNMNHEYMSWYRQDPGLGLRQIYYSMNVEVTDKGDVPEGYKVSRKEKRNFPLILESPSPNQTSLYFCASSLGLAGEGGANVLTFGAGSRLTVL.

V gene TRBV16 combines with J gene TRBJ1-2; D ambiguous. The CDR3 sequence is 13 residues long. Germline CDR1 reads KGHSY; CDR2 reads FQNENV. Between the trimmed V and J ends, which lost 4 bases and 7 bases, there was a span of 13 bases. The CDR3 reads CASSPSVRSGYTF. In DNA form, the CDR3 reads TGTGCCAGCAGCCCGTCTGTAAGGAGTGGCTACACCTTC.

This rearrangement joins TRBV5-1 to TRBJ2-7; the match to TRBD2 covers 7 bases. Germline lookup yields CDR1 SGHRS and CDR2 YFSETQ. The length of the CDR3 is 13 residues. After removal of 0 bases from V and 7 bases from J, the junction contained 4 bases not matched to a gene. The CDR3 protein is CASSLVGLPEQYF. CDR3 nucleotides: TGCGCCAGCAGCTTGGTGGGACTACCGGAGCAGTACTTC.

The rearrangement uses TRBV4-1 and TRBJ1-1; maybe TRBD1 (6 bases). With 3 bases removed from V and 3 bases from J, the gap between germline ends came to 23 bases. CDR3 length equals 18 residues. The germline gives CDR1 MGHRA, CDR2 YSYEKL. Here the CDR3 DNA reads TGCGCCAGCAGCCATGTACAGGGTTTGGGGCTAAAAGACACTGAAGCTTTCTTT. Translating gives CASSHVQGLGLKDTEAFF.

The rearrangement links TRBV6-5 to TRBJ2-1; D is possibly TRBD1 (5 bases). The CDR3 is 11 amino acids. Trimming removed 5 bases from V and 7 bases from J, with 6 bases in between. Germline CDR1 reads MNHEY; CDR2 reads SVGAGI. The CDR3 DNA is TGTGCCAGCAGTACAGGTAATGAGCAGTTCTTC. The encoded protein is CASSTGNEQFF.

This sequence joins TRBV27 and TRBJ1-6; 9 nucleotides match TRBD1. Looked up from germline, CDR1 is MNHEY and CDR2 is SMNVEV (reference sequence). The J segment lost 8 bases and the V segment lost 6 bases, leaving 2 bases of the junction unmatched. This CDR3 comprises 13 residues. CDR3 amino acids: CASRGQGYSPLHF. CDR3 DNA sequence: TGTGCCAGCAGGGGACAGGGTTATTCACCCCTCCACTTT.

This chain links TRBV27 with TRBJ2-1, with 8 bases that match TRBD1. This CDR3 contains 14 residues. The germline gives CDR1 MNHEY, CDR2 SMNVEV (reference sequence). With 5 bases clipped from V and 5 bases from J, the junction kept 5 bases outside the gene matches. The CDR3 nucleotides are TGTGCCAGCAGTCTATACAGGGGGGACAATGAGCAGTTCTTC. Its translation: CASSLYRGDNEQFF.

Concerning this clone itself: In the same sample, other DNA sequences code for this CDR3. The V gene is TRBV29-1, the J gene TRBJ2-5, with 9 positions matching TRBD1. CDR1 is SQVTM and CDR2 is ANQGSEA in the germline V gene. The junction had 7 bases not matched to a gene; V was cut back by 6 bases and J by 5 bases. The CDR3 is made up of 13 amino acids. The CDR3 DNA reads as TGCAGCGTCTGGGACAGGGCTGGGGAGACCCAGTACTTC. Protein sequence: CSVWDRAGETQYF.

The chain joins TRBV28 to TRBJ1-4, with D unresolved. The CDR3 consists of 12 residues. Germline-derived CDR1 and CDR2 are MDHEN and SYDVKM. Trimming pared 7 bases from V and 6 bases from J, leaving 9 bases between. CDR3 in DNA: TGTGCCAGCACGCCCGGGGATGAAAAACTGTTTTTT. Encoded protein: CASTPGDEKLFF.

The chain carries TRBV19 and TRBJ1-2; no definite D call. V dropped 1 base and J dropped 4 bases, with 7 bases sitting between them. Germline V gives CDR1 LNHDA, CDR2 SQIVND (reference sequence). This CDR3 comprises 13 residues. The CDR3 DNA reads as TGTGCCAGTAGTATAGCACGGTTCTATGGCTACACCTTC. Its protein is CASSIARFYGYTF.

The rearrangement uses TRBV6-1 and TRBJ2-7; D gene unclear. CDR3 length: 11 residues. V was trimmed by 2 bases and J by 4 bases, leaving 3 bases between them. Germline lookup yields CDR1 MNHNS and CDR2 SASEGT. CDR3 DNA: TGTGCCAGCAGTGAATCTTACGAGCAGTACTTC. It yields the protein CASSESYEQYF.